This is a list of T cell receptor beta chains from one sample in a study of T cells in Graves' hyperthyroidism and ophthalmopathy. One entry per CDR3 protein, called by TCRdb with MiXCR from the multiplex PCR reads. Among more than 650,000 distinct CDR3 sequences, less than 15% were seen once, and the ten largest hold approximately 10%. What was sequenced was blood. All receptors derive from a woman aged 18-30 years with Graves' hyperthyroidism. Both conserved end residues are part of each CDR3.

v_call	j_call	cdr3_aa
TRBV24-1	TRBJ2-1	CATSDPGQYNEQFF
TRBV13	TRBJ2-7	CASSLEASYEQYF
TRBV6-2/TRBV6-3	TRBJ2-7	CASARAGQHYEQYF
TRBV9	TRBJ2-1	CASSVEPGVAGSYNEQFF
TRBV4-1	TRBJ2-4	CASRGDWENIQYF
TRBV5-1	TRBJ2-2	CASSLEGSTGELFF
TRBV18	TRBJ1-1	CASSPPGGGVGTEAFF
TRBV12-3/TRBV12-4	TRBJ2-7	CASSFTWTSRHEQYF
TRBV7-9	TRBJ2-7	CASSLEGQGEQYF
TRBV18	TRBJ1-1	CASRNTGGTEAFF
TRBV6-1	TRBJ2-6	CASSYMWTGGSGANVLTF
TRBV11-2	TRBJ1-2	CASSPSGTGNGYTF
TRBV7-2	TRBJ2-1	CASSLTLTEYNEQFF
TRBV29-1	TRBJ2-7	CSALLAGKYEQYF
TRBV15	TRBJ2-7	CATSRDQGARGEQYF
TRBV11-2	TRBJ2-1	CASSLAGGPLNEQFF
TRBV11-2	TRBJ2-5	CASSLRTETQYF
TRBV11-1	TRBJ2-7	CASSPWGASYEQYF
TRBV2	TRBJ2-3	CASGGSSTDTQYF
TRBV28	TRBJ2-7	CASTPRGFSYEQYF
TRBV12-3/TRBV12-4	TRBJ2-7	CASSLDRGSADEQYF
TRBV20-1	TRBJ2-3	CSATDTQYF
TRBV12-3/TRBV12-4	TRBJ2-1	CASTGGRNEQFF
TRBV7-8	TRBJ1-2	CASSLSTGTGNYGYTF
TRBV20-1	TRBJ2-5	CSAKTTGILYF
TRBV6-1	TRBJ2-7	CASNPSGRAHEQYF